These 22 T cell receptor beta chains came from one sample sequenced in a study of T cells after yellow fever vaccination. TCRdb reanalysed the 5' RACE reads using MiXCR and keeps one entry per CDR3 protein. The sample records some 500,000 distinct CDR3 sequences, around an eighth being singletons. The material was PBMCs, obtained on the day of the yellow fever booster vaccination. The receptors shown here come from a man younger than 40 who received the YFV17D yellow fever vaccine.

This clonotype was counted a few times. The chain carries TRBV20-1 and TRBJ2-3; 10 bases are shared with TRBD2. V dropped 3 bases and J dropped 5; count of bases not matched to a gene: 8. Germline-derived CDR1 and CDR2 are DFQATT and SNEGSKA (reference sequence). The CDR3 runs to 15 residues. The CDR3 sequence: CSASELAGAVDTQYF. The CDR3 DNA reads as TGCAGTGCTAGTGAGCTAGCGGGAGCCGTAGATACGCAGTATTTT.

This sequence joins TRBV20-1 and TRBJ1-1; D remains ambiguous. Deletions cut 1 base from V and 1 base from J, with 7 bases between. Germline loops: CDR1 DFQATT, CDR2 SNEGSKA (reference sequence). This CDR3 is 13 amino acids long. The CDR3 protein is CSARVGKNTEAFF. CDR3 DNA: TGCAGTGCTAGAGTGGGGAAGAACACTGAAGCTTTCTTT.

The chain recombines TRBV7-2 with TRBJ2-3; perhaps TRBD1 as D (5 bases). Trimming left V 6 bases short and J 7 bases short, with 14 bases between. Germline V gene lookup returns CDR1 SGHTA and CDR2 FQGNSA. The CDR3 consists of 13 residues. The CDR3 loop reads CASRRDRLNTQYF. CDR3 sequence (DNA): TGTGCCAGCAGACGAGACAGACTCAATACGCAGTATTTT.

In its sample, this clonotype was seen a few times. The chain has TRBV6-5 and TRBJ2-2; 9 bases fit TRBD1. Trimming removed 4 bases from V and 5 bases from J; junction bases left unmatched: 8. This CDR3 contains 16 residues. Germline V lookup: CDR1 MNHEY, CDR2 SVGAGI. The CDR3 sequence: CASSLQGAMRTGELFF. The DNA of the CDR3 is TGTGCCAGCAGTTTACAGGGGGCGATGAGGACCGGGGAGCTGTTTTTT.

This clonotype was seen a handful of times. The chain recombines TRBV5-1 with TRBJ2-1; 7 bases map to TRBD1. CDR1 and CDR2 (germline): SGHRS, YFSETQ. This CDR3 comprises 14 residues. Trimming took 0 bases from V and 9 from J; bases not matched to a gene: 6. The CDR3 protein is CASSLAEPGGEQFF. CDR3 nucleotides: TGCGCCAGCAGCTTGGCAGAGCCAGGGGGTGAGCAGTTCTTC.

The J gene is TRBJ1-1, the V gene TRBV18, with D possibly being TRBD1 (5 bases). V lost 0 bases and J lost 1, with 15 bases in between. In germline, CDR1 is KGHSH, CDR2 LQKENI. The CDR3 runs to 17 residues. The chain's CDR3 is CASSPPVGDLRNTEAFF. Written as DNA, the CDR3 is TGTGCCAGCTCACCACCCGTCGGGGACCTGAGGAACACTGAAGCTTTCTTT. Looking up the rest from reference TRBV18 and TRBJ1-1 gives the full variable domain: NAGVMQNPRHLVRRRGQEARLRCSPMKGHSHVYWYRQLPEEGLKFMVYLQKENIIDESGMPKERFSAEFPKEGPSILRIQQVVRGDSAAYFCASSPPVGDLRNTEAFFGQGTRLTVV.

This clonotype was detected only a few times. The chain combines TRBV7-9 with TRBJ2-2; weak D call: TRBD2 (6 bases). CDR3 length: 16 amino acids. Germline V gives CDR1 SEHNR, CDR2 FQNEAQ (reference sequence). Trimming pared 7 bases from V and 2 bases from J, leaving 17 bases between. The CDR3 DNA reads as TGTGCCAGCACCTCTTATGGGACTTCTAACACCGGGGAGCTGTTTTTT. Translating gives CASTSYGTSNTGELFF.

This clonotype was counted only a few times. The J gene is TRBJ1-1, the V gene TRBV10-3; D gene uncertain. V gave up 6 bases and J gave up 6 bases, with 14 bases separating them. Germline V CDR1 and CDR2: ENHRY, SYGVKD. The CDR3 length is 13 residues. The CDR3 nucleotides read TGTGCCATCAGGGGGATGGAAGAAGCTGAAGCTTTCTTT. Its protein is CAIRGMEEAEAFF.

The chain couples TRBV7-8 to TRBJ2-7; no definite D call. The CDR3 length is 13 residues. Germline loops: CDR1 SGHVS, CDR2 FQNEAQ. V was trimmed by 5 bases and J by 5 bases, leaving 13 bases between them. The CDR3 bases are TGTGCCAGCAGCCGAACTTACGTCCACGAGCAGTACTTC. Its translation: CASSRTYVHEQYF.

The table lists this clonotype with many counts. The rearrangement uses TRBV12-3 or TRBV12-4 and TRBJ2-4; D is uncertain. The CDR3 extends over 12 amino acids. With 5 bases removed from V and 12 bases from J, the gap between germline ends came to 14 bases. The CDR3 DNA reads as TGTGCCAGCAGTCTCGACGAAGTCAATCAGTACTTC. Protein product: CASSLDEVNQYF.

The J gene is TRBJ2-1, the V gene TRBV10-3; the D gene is possibly TRBD2 (5 bases). The CDR3 is 11 amino acids. Germline V gene data show CDR1 as ENHRY and CDR2 as SYGVKD. The V end lost 5 bases, the J end lost 10 bases, and 9 bases lay between the germline ends. CDR3: CAISPAEEQFF. The CDR3 coding sequence is TGTGCCATCAGTCCAGCGGAGGAGCAGTTCTTC.

This clonotype was found a few times. The chain links TRBV20-1 to TRBJ2-2; D may be TRBD1 (6 bases). Trimming shortened V by 3 bases and J by 8 bases, and 13 bases separated the two germline ends. The CDR3 contains 13 residues. Germline CDR1 DFQATT, CDR2 SNEGSKA (reference sequence). The CDR3 region has the DNA TGCAGTGCTAGGGTCCTGAGGGGGGGGGAGCTGTTTTTT. Translation gives CSARVLRGGELFF.

The table lists this clonotype with a count of one. This chain uses TRBV7-8 with TRBJ2-1, with D perhaps given as TRBD1 or TRBD2 (5 bases each). The ends were cut back, 1 base at V and 15 bases at J, with 16 bases in the middle. The CDR3 is 13 residues long. CDR1 and CDR2 from the germline V gene are SGHVS and FQNEAQ. This chain's CDR3 is CASSLGGTLNPFF. DNA for the CDR3: TGTGCCAGCAGCTTAGGTGGGACGCTAAATCCGTTCTTC.

The chain is built from TRBV29-1 and TRBJ2-5; unclear D gene. Trimming cost V 6 bases and J 5 bases, with 10 bases left between them. The length of the CDR3 is 11 residues. Germline V gives CDR1 SQVTM, CDR2 ANQGSEA. CDR3 residues: CSVFRRETQYF. CDR3 DNA sequence: TGCAGCGTGTTCCGCCGGGAGACCCAGTACTTC.

This chain links TRBV21-1 with TRBJ2-6. TRBV21-1 counts as a pseudogene. This CDR3 is built from 15 residues. The DNA for the CDR3 is TGTGCCAGCAGCAAAGTTCGGCCTGGGGCCAACGTCCTGACTTTC. Translation gives CASSKVRPGANVLTF.

The table lists this clonotype with a few counts. V usage is TRBV6-1 and J usage is TRBJ1-1; perhaps TRBD1 as D (5 bases). V was trimmed by 0 bases and J by 0 bases, leaving 11 bases between them. This CDR3 region has 16 residues. The germline gives CDR1 MNHNS, CDR2 SASEGT. CDR3 region: CASSEAGGGMNTEAFF. The CDR3 DNA follows: TGTGCCAGCAGTGAAGCTGGCGGGGGTATGAACACTGAAGCTTTCTTT.

In this sample, this clonotype turned up many times. The V and J genes are TRBV7-3 and TRBJ2-1, with a possible D match to TRBD2 (7 bases). Germline CDR1 SGHTA, CDR2 FQGTGA. This CDR3 is 16 amino acids long. The V end lost 5 bases, the J end lost 3 bases, and 17 bases lay between the germline ends. CDR3 nucleotide sequence: TGTGCCAGCAGCCCCCTTGGGGGCGGGAGCTACAATGAGCAGTTCTTC. Translation gives CASSPLGGGSYNEQFF.

This clonotype occurred many times. A read error may produce the germline difference seen at one junction end. The chain links TRBV16 to TRBJ1-2; D is unresolved. The CDR3 is 14 residues long. Germline assignment: CDR1 KGHSY and CDR2 FQNENV. CDR3 DNA: TGTGCCAGCAGCCAATTACAACCCGAGGCGATTGGGCCTTTC. Encoded protein: CASSQLQPEAIGPF.

This clonotype was counted only a few times. The CDR3 reads CASSQGQGRQYF. CDR3 DNA sequence: TGTGCCAGCAGTCAAGGACAGGGTAGGCAGTACTTC. V gene TRBV28 combines with J gene TRBJ2-7, with 8 bases identical to TRBD1. V was clipped by 5 bases and J by 9 bases; unmatched bases: 6. CDR1 is MDHEN and CDR2 is SYDVKM in the germline V gene. The CDR3 is 12 residues long.

This clonotype was observed a few times. The chain recombines TRBV9 with TRBJ2-2; D remains ambiguous. The germline V and J ends were trimmed by 0 bases and 7 bases, with 13 bases remaining between them. The CDR3 extends over 15 amino acids. Per the germline V gene, CDR1 is SGDLS and CDR2 is YYNGEE. The CDR3 DNA reads TGTGCCAGCAGCGTAGACCCCGGGTACGACGGGGAGCTGTTTTTT. Its protein product is CASSVDPGYDGELFF.

The chain couples TRBV25-1 to TRBJ2-7, with TRBD2 identical over 7 bases. V lost 6 bases and J lost 1; bases outside the gene matches: 3. The CDR3 runs 13 residues. Germline CDR1 and CDR2: MGHDK and SYGVNS. The chain's CDR3 is CASSKAGSYEQYF. The CDR3 DNA reads as TGTGCCAGCAGCAAAGCGGGATCCTACGAGCAGTACTTC.

This clonotype was seen many times. The gene calls are TRBV12-3 or TRBV12-4 and TRBJ1-2, with D perhaps matching TRBD1 (6 bases). Trimming left V 3 bases short and J 4 bases short, with 9 bases between. CDR3 length: 13 residues. The CDR3 DNA follows: TGTGCCAGCAGTTTGGGGGGCCTCTATGGCTACACCTTC. This gives the protein CASSLGGLYGYTF.